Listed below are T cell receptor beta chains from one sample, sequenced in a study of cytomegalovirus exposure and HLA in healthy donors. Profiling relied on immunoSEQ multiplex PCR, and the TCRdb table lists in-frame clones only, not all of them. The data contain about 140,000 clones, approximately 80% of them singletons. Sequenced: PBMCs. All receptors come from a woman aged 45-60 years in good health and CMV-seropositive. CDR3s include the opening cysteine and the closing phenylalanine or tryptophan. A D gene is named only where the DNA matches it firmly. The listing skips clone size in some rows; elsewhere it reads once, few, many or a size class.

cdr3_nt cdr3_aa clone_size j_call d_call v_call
TGTGCCAGCAGCTTTGAGAATAACCCTGGGGCCAACGTCCTGACTTTC CASSFENNPGANVLTF . TRBJ2-6 . TRBV11-1
TGTGCCAGCAGCTTAGTATCTTGGCTAGCGGGAGAGACCCAGTACTTC CASSLVSWLAGETQYF . TRBJ2-5 TRBD2 TRBV7-6
TGTGCCAGCAGTTTCCCGGAAGCTTTCTTT CASSFPEAFF . TRBJ1-1 . TRBV6-6
TGTGCCTGGAGTTCGGGACAAGAGGGTGGCTACACCTTC CAWSSGQEGGYTF . TRBJ1-2 . TRBV30
TGTGCCAGCAGTTTACAGGGGGCTTACAATGAAAAACTGTTTTTT CASSLQGAYNEKLFF . TRBJ1-4 TRBD1 TRBV27
TGTGCCACCAGCAGAGATTACACGGCCAGGAATGGCTACACCTTC CATSRDYTARNGYTF . TRBJ1-2 . TRBV15
TGTGCCAGCAGTCAAGGCGGGAAGTATGGCTACACCTTC CASSQGGKYGYTF . TRBJ1-2 . TRBV27
TGTGCCAGCAGTTTGGACAGAGTCAATTCACCCCTCCACTTT CASSLDRVNSPLHF . TRBJ1-6 . TRBV27
TGCGCCAGCAGCTCGGGGACAGGGTCGGATCAGCCCCAGCATTTT CASSSGTGSDQPQHF . TRBJ1-5 TRBD1 TRBV5-1
TGCGCCAGCAGCTCGACAGGGGCAGACACTGAAGCTTTCTTT CASSSTGADTEAFF . TRBJ1-1 TRBD1 TRBV5-1
TGTGCCAGAAGCCTCGTAAACGAGCAGTACTTC CARSLVNEQYF . TRBJ2-7 . TRBV5-3
TGTGCCAGCAGCTTAAGGACAGGGGGCAGCGAGCAGTACTTC CASSLRTGGSEQYF . TRBJ2-7 TRBD1 TRBV7-9
TGCAGCGCCGAGGACAGCGTAGCTAACTATGGCTACACCTTC CSAEDSVANYGYTF . TRBJ1-2 . TRBV29-1
TGTGCCAGCAGTCCGCAGGGTGGGATTATTGATGGCTACACCTTC CASSPQGGIIDGYTF . TRBJ1-2 . TRBV6-1
TGTGCCAGCAGCTTATTTCAGGGGAGTGGAAACACCATATATTTT CASSLFQGSGNTIYF . TRBJ1-3 . TRBV7-6
TGTGCCTGGAATACAAACAGGGCTGAAGAGCAGTACTTC CAWNTNRAEEQYF . TRBJ2-7 . TRBV30
TGTGCTAGTGGTTTGGTCACCCCCAGTCTTCGTCAGCCCCAGCATTTT CASGLVTPSLRQPQHF once TRBJ1-5 . TRBV12-5
TGTGCCAGCAGCACCGGGACAGGGGGCACCTACTCTGGAAACACCATATATTTT CASSTGTGGTYSGNTIYF . TRBJ1-3 TRBD1 TRBV7-6
TGTGCCAGCCGCTCCCCCCCGGCGGGGGCGGGTGCAGATACGCAGTATTTT CASRSPPAGAGADTQYF . TRBJ2-3 . TRBV25-1
TGTGCCTGCGCACAGGGGCGAGGAAACACCATATATTTT CACAQGRGNTIYF . TRBJ1-3 TRBD1 TRBV30
TGTGCCAGCAGCCTTAGCGGTTCCTACAATGAGCAGTTCTTC CASSLSGSYNEQFF . TRBJ2-1 . TRBV11-3
TGTGCCAGCAGCTCTTTGGGGGGAAACTATGGCTACACCTTC CASSSLGGNYGYTF . TRBJ1-2 . TRBV11-1
TGTGCCAGCAGTGAATCCGGGACAGGGTCTAATGAAAAACTGTTTTTT CASSESGTGSNEKLFF . TRBJ1-4 TRBD1 TRBV2
TGCGCCAGCAGCATTGGCACGGAGGGGTCCGAGCAGTACTTC CASSIGTEGSEQYF . TRBJ2-7 . TRBV5-1
TGTGCCAGCTCACCAATCCCGGGACAGCTGTATAATTCACCCCTCCACTTT CASSPIPGQLYNSPLHF . TRBJ1-6 TRBD1 TRBV18